The T cell receptor (beta chain) described here comes from a study of blood T cell repertoires in COVID-19. Study-wide background: PBMCs, B-cell-depleted T cells, or T cells were the source of the cDNA or gDNA that made up the material.

Authors' methods: Estimated nucleated cell counts came from reference gene primer amplification. Clones were sequenced by immunoSEQ multiplex PCR, and TCRdb holds only the in-frame ones, with some missing. V and J calls and clone size follow that table, whereas D and trimming were derived from the DNA. This sample has around 200,000 clones, with approximately 86% found just once. From germline, CDR1 is SGHRS and CDR2 YFSETQ. The trim removed 3 bases at V and 6 bases at J, leaving 7 bases unmatched. CDR3 length: 14 amino acids. V gene TRBV5-1 combines with J gene TRBJ1-2, with 8 bases matching TRBD1. This receptor was identified in a man in his forties or fifties with acute or convalescent COVID-19. Sequenced input: peripheral blood. CDR3: CASSSPQGDHGYTF. The CDR3 DNA reads as TGCGCCAGCAGCTCCCCACAGGGGGATCATGGCTACACCTTC.